One TCR beta chain is described in this entry. This record comes from a study of Ad26.COV2.S vaccination and SARS-CoV-2 variants. Assay: immunoSEQ multiplex PCR; the TCRdb copy retains only in-frame clones and omits some. The sample has a few hundred thousand clones, about 83% seen once. Treatment here: over 15 received Ad26.COV2.S at low or high dose, single or two shots; 5 received placebo; per-sample allocation not given. The samples were gathered on day 63 after the first injection of vaccine or placebo. The CDR3 has 16 residues. Germline CDR1 SGHNT, CDR2 YENEEA. Trimming took 2 bases from V and 8 from J, leaving 19 bases between them.

This receptor was taken from a person aged 18 to 65 who received the Ad26.COV2.S COVID-19 vaccine or a placebo. V usage is TRBV11-3 and J usage is TRBJ2-1; D possibly corresponds to TRBD1 (5 bases). The sequenced sample was peripheral blood, obtained in a trial of Ad26.COV2.S vaccine versus placebo. The chain's CDR3 is CASSLNGADQGDEQFF. For the CDR3, the DNA is TGTGCCAGCAGCTTAAACGGCGCAGACCAGGGCGATGAGCAGTTCTTC.